This T cell receptor (beta chain) was retrieved from a study of blood T cell repertoires in COVID-19. TCRdb keeps only in-frame clones here, not all; method: immunoSEQ multiplex PCR. Altogether roughly 240,000 clones are present, about 87% being singletons, with the ten largest covering roughly 2.6%. Germline CDR1 and CDR2: SGHKS and YYEKEE (reference sequence). There are 12 residues in the CDR3. The V and J ends lost 2 bases and 13 bases respectively, with 10 bases between them. This TCR was sampled from a woman aged 30 to 39 with acute COVID-19. The genes are TRBV5-5 and TRBJ1-6, with D hard to call. The sequenced material came from PBMCs or T cells enriched from blood (not recorded which). CDR3 amino acids: CASSLGVPPLHF. As DNA, the CDR3 is TGTGCCAGCAGCTTAGGAGTACCCCCCCTCCACTTT. The full variable domain, with the rest looked up from reference TRBV5-5 and TRBJ1-6, is DAGVTQSPTHLIKTRGQQVTLRCSPISGHKSVSWYQQVLGQGPQFIFQYYEKEERGRGNFPDRFSARQFPNYSSELNVNALLLGDSALYLCASSLGVPPLHFGNGTRLTVT.